These 32 T cell receptor beta chains originate from one sample sequenced in a study of T cells in Graves' hyperthyroidism and ophthalmopathy. Amplified TCR beta CDR3 regions derived from RNA transcripts. The primer set for the first-round RT-PCR of the TCR CDR3 was HTBI. Each CDR3 protein gets one entry after TCRdb re-called the multiplex PCR reads with MiXCR. Here the sample spans 610,000 or so distinct CDR3 sequences, about 43% being singletons. Sequenced material: peripheral blood or thyroid tissue (not recorded which). The receptors come from a woman aged 18-29 years with Graves' hyperthyroidism.

This clonotype was counted a few times. The CDR3 sequence: CASSTPLGTQYF. The CDR3 DNA is TGTGCCAGCAGTACCCCTTTAGGGACCCAGTACTTC. The rearrangement joins TRBV27 to TRBJ2-5; D is uncertain. Deletions cut 5 bases from V and 7 bases from J, with 11 bases between. CDR3 length equals 12 residues. Per germline, CDR1 MNHEY and CDR2 SMNVEV (reference sequence).

The V gene is TRBV9, the J gene TRBJ2-6; TRBD1 aligns across 9 bases. Germline trimming cut 0 bases from V and 9 bases from J; bases unmatched to any gene: 7. The CDR3 is 16 residues long. In germline, CDR1 is SGDLS, CDR2 YYNGEE. For the CDR3, the DNA is TGTGCCAGCAGCGTAGGCTCGGGACAGGGTGACAACGTCCTGACTTTC. This codes for CASSVGSGQGDNVLTF.

This clonotype was observed at least ten times. The J gene is TRBJ2-7, the V gene TRBV12-3 or TRBV12-4; 14 bases map to TRBD2. V lost 10 bases and J lost 5; bases outside the gene matches: 7. The CDR3 is 14 amino acids. The CDR3 region has the DNA TGTGCCACCAGACTAGCGGGAGGGCCGGACGAGCAGTACTTC. Its protein product is CATRLAGGPDEQYF.

The V and J genes are TRBV29-1 and TRBJ1-1; TRBD1 agrees at 7 bases. The CDR3 extends over 17 amino acids. The junction had 17 bases not matched to a gene; V was cut back by 7 bases and J by 0 bases. The germline V gene has CDR1 SQVTM and CDR2 ANQGSEA. The CDR3 is CSARQGEATGMNTEAFF. DNA for the CDR3: TGCAGCGCTAGACAGGGAGAGGCTACCGGAATGAACACTGAAGCTTTCTTT.

The chain uses TRBV19 and TRBJ1-1; TRBD1 matches 9 bases. The CDR3 is 15 residues long. The J segment lost 5 bases and the V segment lost 1 base, leaving 5 bases of the junction unmatched. Germline V gene data show CDR1 as LNHDA and CDR2 as SQIVND (reference sequence). This CDR3 reads CASSIGGQGRTEAFF. The CDR3, as DNA: TGTGCCAGTAGTATAGGCGGACAGGGGCGGACTGAAGCTTTCTTT.

The chain employs TRBV9 and TRBJ1-4; 8 bases line up with TRBD1. Germline CDR1 reads SGDLS; CDR2 reads YYNGEE. J was trimmed by 5 bases and V by 5 bases; bases with no gene match: 5. This CDR3 has 14 amino acids. The CDR3 loop reads CASSTDRENEKLFF. The DNA of the CDR3 is TGTGCCAGCAGTACGGACAGGGAGAATGAAAAACTGTTTTTT.

This clonotype was counted at least ten times. J is TRBJ2-7 and V is TRBV6-2 or TRBV6-3; no clear D. The CDR3 is 13 residues long. Trimming removed 6 bases from V and 5 bases from J, with 14 bases in between. CDR1 is MNHEY, CDR2 SVGEGT, per germline. The DNA for the CDR3 is TGTGCCAGCAGGCAAGTCGGAATCCACGAGCAGTACTTC. Translation: CASRQVGIHEQYF.

This clonotype was counted ten times or more. The chain links TRBV6-5 to TRBJ2-7, with a possible D match to TRBD1 (5 bases). V lost 8 bases and J lost 4, with 21 bases in between. The CDR3 runs 15 residues. Germline V gives CDR1 MNHEY, CDR2 SVGAGI. CDR3 DNA: TGTGCCAGCTCGACCTATGCAGGGAATGTATACGAGCAGTACTTC. The encoded protein is CASSTYAGNVYEQYF.

The chain employs TRBV9 and TRBJ1-1; D not certain. The germline gives CDR1 SGDLS, CDR2 YYNGEE. The length of the CDR3 is 14 residues. V was trimmed by 4 bases and J by 5 bases, leaving 15 bases between them. CDR3 sequence reads: CASSSRTSGTEAFF. The DNA for the CDR3 is TGTGCCAGCAGCTCCAGGACTAGCGGGACTGAAGCTTTCTTT. The variable domain in full, completed from reference TRBV9 and TRBJ1-1, reads DSGVTQTPKHLITATGQRVTLRCSPRSGDLSVYWYQQSLDQGLQFLIQYYNGEERAKGNILERFSAQQFPDLHSELNLSSLELGDSALYFCASSSRTSGTEAFFGQGTRLTVV.

The CDR3 region has the DNA TGTGCCAGCAGTGAGACGGCTAGCGGGACTGGGGCCAACGTCCTGACTTTC. It specifies CASSETASGTGANVLTF. The chain couples TRBV2 to TRBJ2-6; 9 bases line up with TRBD2. CDR3 size: 17 residues. Germline V gene sequence: CDR1 SNHLY, CDR2 FYNNEI. Trimming removed 3 bases from V and 2 bases from J; junction bases left unmatched: 5.

This clonotype occurred many times. V usage is TRBV20-1 and J usage is TRBJ1-4, with D unclear. Germline lookup yields CDR1 DFQATT and CDR2 SNEGSKA (reference sequence). CDR3 length equals 12 residues. Trimming took 2 bases from V and 7 from J, leaving 8 bases between them. Here the CDR3 reads CSARPAGEKLFF. CDR3 nucleotides: TGCAGTGCTAGACCCGCCGGTGAAAAACTGTTTTTT.

This clonotype was seen only a few times. The chain couples TRBV10-3 to TRBJ2-3, with 12 bases identical to TRBD2. The CDR3 is 15 residues long. The V gene's germline CDR1 is ENHRY and CDR2 SYGVKD. The V and J ends lost 7 bases and 3 bases, in that order; junction bases with no gene match: 5. The CDR3, as DNA: TGTGCCATCACTCCCGGGACTAGCGGGACAGATACGCAGTATTTT. Protein product: CAITPGTSGTDTQYF.

This clonotype was seen just once. J is TRBJ2-1 and V is TRBV5-1, with TRBD2 matching over 7 bases. From germline, CDR1 is SGHRS and CDR2 YFSETQ. Trimming cost V 1 base and J 5 bases; bases outside gene matches: 9. The CDR3 has 16 amino acids. CDR3 in DNA: TGCGCCAGCAGCTTGTTCTCCCTAGGACTAGACAATGAGCAGTTCTTC. It translates to CASSLFSLGLDNEQFF.

This clonotype was found many times. This chain connects TRBV10-3 to TRBJ2-7, with 7 positions matching TRBD1. This CDR3 is 15 amino acids long. Germline V gene lookup returns CDR1 ENHRY and CDR2 SYGVKD. Trimming removed 2 bases from V and 2 bases from J; junction bases left unmatched: 6. This chain's CDR3 is CAISESRQGPYEQYF. The CDR3 DNA reads TGTGCCATCAGTGAGAGTAGACAGGGACCCTACGAGCAGTACTTC.

V is TRBV7-9 and J is TRBJ1-6, with D tentatively TRBD1 (5 bases). Trimming shortened V by 5 bases and J by 0 bases, and 23 bases separated the two germline ends. Germline values: CDR1 SEHNR, CDR2 FQNEAQ (reference sequence). The CDR3 is 20 residues long. CDR3 amino acids: CASSQEPSGRAGSYNSPLHF. The DNA of the CDR3 is TGTGCCAGCAGCCAAGAACCCTCGGGCAGGGCGGGCTCCTATAATTCACCCCTCCACTTT.

The chain carries TRBV7-2 and TRBJ1-2; a possible D gene is TRBD1 (5 bases). V shed 7 bases and J shed 3 bases, with 12 bases lying between them. Germline V CDR1 and CDR2: SGHTA, FQGNSA. The CDR3 totals 13 residues. DNA of the CDR3: TGTGCCAGCACCCCTCGGGGGGACTATGGCTACACCTTC. Protein: CASTPRGDYGYTF.

This clonotype was recorded a few times. The rearrangement links TRBV28 to TRBJ2-7; 8 nucleotides agree with TRBD1. Trimming took 7 bases from V and 0 from J; bases not matched to a gene: 8. This CDR3 region has 15 residues. Germline-derived CDR1 and CDR2 are MDHEN and SYDVKM. CDR3 nucleotide sequence: TGTGCCAGCAAACGCCGGGACAGGTTCTCCTACGAGCAGTACTTC. It translates to CASKRRDRFSYEQYF.

The rearrangement links TRBV14 to TRBJ2-1; TRBD2 matches 7 bases. This CDR3 region has 13 residues. Germline-derived CDR1 and CDR2 are SGHDN and FVKESK. V lost 2 bases, J lost 8 bases, and 3 bases stayed unmatched. The CDR3 region is CASSQRLADEQFF. The CDR3 coding sequence is TGTGCCAGCAGCCAAAGACTAGCTGATGAGCAGTTCTTC.

The chain recombines TRBV29-1 with TRBJ2-5; 8 bases are shared with TRBD1. The CDR3 is 13 residues long. V was clipped by 8 bases and J by 1 base; unmatched bases: 6. The germline V gene encodes CDR1 SQVTM and CDR2 ANQGSEA. The chain's CDR3 is CSILTGVQETQYF. In DNA form, the CDR3 reads TGCAGCATCCTGACAGGGGTCCAAGAGACCCAGTACTTC.

In this sample, this clonotype turned up many times. The CDR3 protein is CASSQANRGPEQYF. DNA of the CDR3: TGCGCCAGCAGCCAAGCTAACAGGGGGCCCGAGCAGTACTTC. The chain combines TRBV4-1 with TRBJ2-7; TRBD1 matches at 9 bases. This CDR3 is built from 14 residues. Germline CDR1 is MGHRA and CDR2 is YSYEKL. The junction had 4 bases not matched to a gene; V was cut back by 1 base and J by 6 bases.

The CDR3 sequence: CASSNGGGRWETQYF. In DNA form, the CDR3 reads TGTGCCAGCAGCAACGGCGGGGGACGGTGGGAGACCCAGTACTTC. This chain uses TRBV12-3 or TRBV12-4 with TRBJ2-5, with 7 bases identical to TRBD2. The ends lost 6 bases at V and 5 bases at J; junction bases unmatched: 12. The CDR3 has 15 residues.

This clonotype was counted ten times or more. The rearrangement links TRBV12-3 or TRBV12-4 to TRBJ1-1, with D hard to call. V dropped 6 bases and J dropped 11 bases, with 13 bases sitting between them. CDR3 length: 11 amino acids. The CDR3 is CASSSGPEAFF. Here the CDR3 DNA reads TGTGCCAGCAGCTCCGGACCGGAGGCTTTCTTT.

The V and J genes are TRBV7-2 and TRBJ2-3; D is unresolved. CDR1 is SGHTA and CDR2 is FQGNSA in the germline V gene. Between the trimmed V and J ends, which lost 4 bases and 4 bases, there was a span of 6 bases. The CDR3 loop spans 12 amino acids. The CDR3 nucleotides read TGTGCCAGCAGCTGGGGATCAGATACGCAGTATTTT. Residues: CASSWGSDTQYF. Full variable domain (remainder filled in from reference TRBV7-2 and TRBJ2-3): GAGVSQSPSNKVTEKGKDVELRCDPISGHTALYWYRQSLGQGLEFLIYFQGNSAPDKSGLPSDRFSAERTGGSVSTLTIQRTQQEDSAVYLCASSWGSDTQYFGPGTRLTVL.

This clonotype occurred a few times. J is TRBJ1-4 and V is TRBV3-1, with D hard to call. The CDR3 is made up of 14 amino acids. Germline V gene sequence: CDR1 LGHDT, CDR2 YNNKEL (reference sequence). The V end was cut by 2 bases, the J end by 3 bases, with 7 bases between. The CDR3 DNA reads TGTGCCAGCAGCCAACCAAGGGCTAATGAAAAACTGTTTTTT. This translates into CASSQPRANEKLFF.

The V call is TRBV9, the J call TRBJ1-5, with D possibly TRBD1 on 6 matching bases. The germline CDR1 and CDR2 sequences are SGDLS and YYNGEE. Deletions cut 4 bases from V and 4 bases from J, with 12 bases between. This CDR3 is built from 14 residues. The CDR3 sequence: CASSPGGANQPQHF. The CDR3, as DNA: TGTGCCAGCAGCCCGGGGGGGGCAAATCAGCCCCAGCATTTT. Full variable domain (rest looked up from reference TRBV9 and TRBJ1-5): DSGVTQTPKHLITATGQRVTLRCSPRSGDLSVYWYQQSLDQGLQFLIQYYNGEERAKGNILERFSAQQFPDLHSELNLSSLELGDSALYFCASSPGGANQPQHFGDGTRLSIL.

At least ten counts were recorded for this clonotype. The chain employs TRBV5-5 and TRBJ1-1; tentative D call: TRBD1 (5 bases). V was pared by 0 bases and J by 5 bases, with 14 bases between. This CDR3 is built from 15 residues. CDR1 SGHKS and CDR2 YYEKEE come from the germline V gene (reference sequence). CDR3 nucleotide sequence: TGTGCCAGCAGCTTGGTTACCGGGGCGCTAACTGAAGCTTTCTTT. As protein: CASSLVTGALTEAFF. The variable domain in full, with the rest retrieved from reference TRBV5-5 and TRBJ1-1, is DAGVTQSPTHLIKTRGQQVTLRCSPISGHKSVSWYQQVLGQGPQFIFQYYEKEERGRGNFPDRFSARQFPNYSSELNVNALLLGDSALYLCASSLVTGALTEAFFGQGTRLTVV.

V and J are TRBV2 and TRBJ1-6; possible D gene TRBD1, 5 bases. CDR3 length equals 14 residues. Germline V gene sequence: CDR1 SNHLY, CDR2 FYNNEI. Trimming took 1 base from V and 9 from J, leaving 10 bases between them. Written as DNA, the CDR3 is TGTGCCAGCAGTGAAGACAGGTTTCGTTCACCCCTCCACTTT. Its protein product is CASSEDRFRSPLHF.

This clonotype was picked up many times. V is TRBV7-6 and J is TRBJ2-7; 9 positions agree with TRBD2. The junction had 8 bases not matched to a gene; V was cut back by 2 bases and J by 6 bases. CDR1 and CDR2 from the germline V gene are SGHVS and FNYEAQ. The CDR3 covers 15 residues. The CDR3 DNA sequence: TGTGCCAGCAGCTTAATCGTTGCGGGAGGGTCCGAGCAGTACTTC. Encoded protein: CASSLIVAGGSEQYF. The variable domain in full, completed from reference TRBV7-6 and TRBJ2-7, reads GAGVSQSPRYKVTKRGQDVALRCDPISGHVSLYWYRQALGQGPEFLTYFNYEAQQDKSGLPNDRFSAERPEGSISTLTIQRTEQRDSAMYRCASSLIVAGGSEQYFGPGTRLTVT.

V and J are TRBV20-1 and TRBJ1-6; no clear D. CDR1 is DFQATT, CDR2 SNEGSKA, per germline (reference sequence). This CDR3 contains 15 residues. Trimming cost V 0 bases and J 8 bases, with 14 bases left between them. The CDR3 coding sequence is TGCAGTGCTAGAGAGGACGTCCTGAGGGATTCACCCCTCCACTTT. Translation: CSAREDVLRDSPLHF.

About this clonotype itself: This may come from a read error, since a much larger clone is one base off. The chain carries TRBV9 and TRBJ1-2; D unresolved. This CDR3 has 13 residues. V lost 5 bases, J lost 7 bases, and 15 bases lay in between. The germline V gene encodes CDR1 SGDLS and CDR2 YYNGEE. The CDR3 nucleotides are TGTGCCAGCAGTTTACAGTCGGGCTCTGGCTACACCTTC. The encoded protein is CASSLQSGSGYTF.

This rearrangement joins TRBV2 to TRBJ2-7; 8 bases are a match to TRBD1. Germline values: CDR1 SNHLY, CDR2 FYNNEI. Losses at the gene ends were 11 bases for V and 5 bases for J; bases not matched to a gene: 11. This CDR3 spans 13 amino acids. In nucleotides, the CDR3 is TGTGCCGGGGGGCAGGGGGCGGCGGACGAGCAGTACTTC. This translates into CAGGQGAADEQYF.

V usage is TRBV20-1 and J usage is TRBJ2-7; 11 bases line up with TRBD1. The CDR3 loop spans 13 amino acids. V lost 6 bases and J lost 3; bases outside the gene matches: 4. In germline, CDR1 is DFQATT, CDR2 SNEGSKA (reference sequence). The DNA for the CDR3 is TGCAGTGCCGGGGGGACAGGGGGCTACGAGCAGTACTTC. Protein sequence: CSAGGTGGYEQYF.